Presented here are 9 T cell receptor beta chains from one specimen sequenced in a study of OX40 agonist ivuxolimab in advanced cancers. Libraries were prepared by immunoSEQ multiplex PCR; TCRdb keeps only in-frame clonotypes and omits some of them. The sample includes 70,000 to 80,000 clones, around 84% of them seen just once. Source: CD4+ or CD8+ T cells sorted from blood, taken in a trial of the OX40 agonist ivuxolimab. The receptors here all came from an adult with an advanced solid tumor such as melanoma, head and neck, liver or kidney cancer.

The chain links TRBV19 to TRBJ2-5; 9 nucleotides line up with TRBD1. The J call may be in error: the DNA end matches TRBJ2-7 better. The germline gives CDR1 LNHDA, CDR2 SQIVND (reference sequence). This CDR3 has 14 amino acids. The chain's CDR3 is CASGRRDRAYEQYF. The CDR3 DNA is TGTGCCAGTGGACGCCGGGACAGGGCCTACGAGCAGTACTTC.

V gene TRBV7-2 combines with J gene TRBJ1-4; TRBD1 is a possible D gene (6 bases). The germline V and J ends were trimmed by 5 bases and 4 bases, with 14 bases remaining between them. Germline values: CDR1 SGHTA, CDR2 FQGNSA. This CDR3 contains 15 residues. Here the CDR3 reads CASSLQGSHNEKLFF. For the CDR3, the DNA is TGTGCCAGCAGCCTTCAGGGGAGTCATAATGAAAAACTGTTTTTT.

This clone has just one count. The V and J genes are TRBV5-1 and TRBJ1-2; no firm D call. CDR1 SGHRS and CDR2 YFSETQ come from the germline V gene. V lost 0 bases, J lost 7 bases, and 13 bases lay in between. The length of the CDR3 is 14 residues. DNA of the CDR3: TGCGCCAGCAGCTTGGCAGACGGCGTCGGTGGCTACACCTTC. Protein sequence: CASSLADGVGGYTF.

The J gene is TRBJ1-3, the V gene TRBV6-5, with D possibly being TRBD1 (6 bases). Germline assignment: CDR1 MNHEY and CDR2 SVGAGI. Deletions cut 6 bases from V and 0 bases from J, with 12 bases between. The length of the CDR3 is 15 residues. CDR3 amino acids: CASSPLDSSGNTIYF. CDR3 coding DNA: TGTGCCAGCAGCCCTTTGGACAGCTCTGGAAACACCATATATTTT.

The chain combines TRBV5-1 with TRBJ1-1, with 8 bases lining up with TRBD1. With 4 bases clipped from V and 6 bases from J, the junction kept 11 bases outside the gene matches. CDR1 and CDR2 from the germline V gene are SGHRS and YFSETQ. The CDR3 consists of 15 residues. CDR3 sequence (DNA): TGCGCCAGCAGCATCGGACAGGGCCGAATAGCTGAAGCTTTCTTT. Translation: CASSIGQGRIAEAFF.

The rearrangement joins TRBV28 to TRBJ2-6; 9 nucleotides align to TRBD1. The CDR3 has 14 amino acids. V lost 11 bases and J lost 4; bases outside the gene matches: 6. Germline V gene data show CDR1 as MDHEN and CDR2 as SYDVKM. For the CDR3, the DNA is TGTGCCGCACTACAGGGGGCCGGGGCCAACGTCCTGACTTTC. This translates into CAALQGAGANVLTF. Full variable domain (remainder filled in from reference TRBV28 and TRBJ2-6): DVKVTQSSRYLVKRTGEKVFLECVQDMDHENMFWYRQDPGLGLRLIYFSYDVKMKEKGDIPEGYSVSREKKERFSLILESASTNQTSMYLCAALQGAGANVLTFGAGSRLTVL.

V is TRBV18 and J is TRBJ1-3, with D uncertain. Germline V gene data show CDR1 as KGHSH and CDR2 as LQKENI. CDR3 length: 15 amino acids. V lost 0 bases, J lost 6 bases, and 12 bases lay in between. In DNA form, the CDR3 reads TGTGCCAGCTCACCACCTACCGTGGAGTTAAACACCATATATTTT. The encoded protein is CASSPPTVELNTIYF.

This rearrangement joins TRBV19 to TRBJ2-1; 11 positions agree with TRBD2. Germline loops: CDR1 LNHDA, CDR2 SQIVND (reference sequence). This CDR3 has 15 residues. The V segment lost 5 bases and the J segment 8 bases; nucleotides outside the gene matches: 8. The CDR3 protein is CASSLGLAGQDEQFF. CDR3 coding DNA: TGTGCCAGTAGTTTAGGACTAGCGGGTCAAGATGAGCAGTTCTTC.

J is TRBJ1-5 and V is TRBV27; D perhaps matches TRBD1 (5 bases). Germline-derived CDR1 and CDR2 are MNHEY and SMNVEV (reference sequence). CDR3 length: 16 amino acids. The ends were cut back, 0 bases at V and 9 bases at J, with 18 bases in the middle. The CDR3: CASSLSGTELMGPQHF. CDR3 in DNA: TGTGCCAGCAGTTTATCCGGGACGGAACTAATGGGGCCCCAGCATTTT.